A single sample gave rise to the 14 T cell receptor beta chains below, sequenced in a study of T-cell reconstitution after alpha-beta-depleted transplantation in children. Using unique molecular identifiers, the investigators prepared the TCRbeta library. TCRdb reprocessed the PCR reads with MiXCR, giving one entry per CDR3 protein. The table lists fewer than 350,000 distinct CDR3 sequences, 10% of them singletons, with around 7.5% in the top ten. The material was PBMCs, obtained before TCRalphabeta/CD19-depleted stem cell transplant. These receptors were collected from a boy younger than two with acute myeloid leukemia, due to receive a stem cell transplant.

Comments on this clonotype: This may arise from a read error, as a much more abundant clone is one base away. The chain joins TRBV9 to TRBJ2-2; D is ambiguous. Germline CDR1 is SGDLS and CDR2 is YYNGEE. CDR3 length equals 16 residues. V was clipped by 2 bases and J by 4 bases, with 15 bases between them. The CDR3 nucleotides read TGTGCCAGCAGCGTTGCCTCTACCCTAATCACCGGGGAGCTGTTTTTT. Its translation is CASSVASTLITGELFF.

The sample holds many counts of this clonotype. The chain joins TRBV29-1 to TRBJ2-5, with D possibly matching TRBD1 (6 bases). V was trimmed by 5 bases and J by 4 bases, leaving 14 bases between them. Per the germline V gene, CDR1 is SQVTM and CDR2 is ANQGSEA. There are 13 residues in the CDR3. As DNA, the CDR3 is TGCAGCGTTTTAACAGGGCGAGTAGAGACCCAGTACTTC. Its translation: CSVLTGRVETQYF.

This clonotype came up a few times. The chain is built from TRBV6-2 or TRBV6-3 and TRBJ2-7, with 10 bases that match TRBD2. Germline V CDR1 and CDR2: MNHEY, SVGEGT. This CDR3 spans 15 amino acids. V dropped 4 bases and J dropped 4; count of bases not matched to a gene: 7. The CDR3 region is CASSWGLASTYEQYF. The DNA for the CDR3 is TGTGCCAGCAGTTGGGGACTAGCGTCGACTTACGAGCAGTACTTC.

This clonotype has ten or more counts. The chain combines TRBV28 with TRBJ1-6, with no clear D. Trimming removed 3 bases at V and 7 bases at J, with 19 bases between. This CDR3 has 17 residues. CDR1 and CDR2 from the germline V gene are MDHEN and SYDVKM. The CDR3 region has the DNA TGTGCCAGCAGTTTGGTCGGGGTCGAATCTTGGAATTCACCCCTCCACTTT. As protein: CASSLVGVESWNSPLHF.

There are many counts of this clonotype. CDR3 DNA: TGCAGCGTTGGCGGGCGGGCTAATGAAAAACTGTTTTTT. It codes for CSVGGRANEKLFF. The chain uses TRBV29-1 and TRBJ1-4; D unresolved. Germline values: CDR1 SQVTM, CDR2 ANQGSEA. V gave up 4 bases and J gave up 3 bases, with 9 bases separating them. The CDR3 covers 13 residues.

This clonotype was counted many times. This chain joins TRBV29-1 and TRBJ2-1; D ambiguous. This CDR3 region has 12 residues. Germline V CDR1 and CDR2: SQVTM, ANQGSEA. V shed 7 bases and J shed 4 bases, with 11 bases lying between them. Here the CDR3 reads CSGLARYNEQFF. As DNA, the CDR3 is TGCAGCGGCTTGGCGAGGTACAATGAGCAGTTCTTC.

CDR3 in amino acids: CSAREWGGRRGNQPQHF. The CDR3 DNA follows: TGCAGTGCTAGAGAATGGGGGGGGCGCCGGGGCAATCAGCCCCAGCATTTT. The chain carries TRBV20-1 and TRBJ1-5, with D perhaps matching TRBD1 (6 bases). This CDR3 is built from 17 residues. V was pared by 0 bases and J by 2 bases, with 17 bases between. The germline gives CDR1 DFQATT, CDR2 SNEGSKA (reference sequence).

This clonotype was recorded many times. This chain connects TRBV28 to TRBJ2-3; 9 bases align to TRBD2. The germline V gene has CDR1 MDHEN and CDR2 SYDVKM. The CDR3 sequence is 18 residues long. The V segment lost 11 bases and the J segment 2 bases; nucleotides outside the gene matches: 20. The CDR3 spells CASLPSLAREGLTDTQYF. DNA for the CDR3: TGTGCCTCTCTCCCCTCCTTAGCGCGGGAGGGTCTCACAGATACGCAGTATTTT.

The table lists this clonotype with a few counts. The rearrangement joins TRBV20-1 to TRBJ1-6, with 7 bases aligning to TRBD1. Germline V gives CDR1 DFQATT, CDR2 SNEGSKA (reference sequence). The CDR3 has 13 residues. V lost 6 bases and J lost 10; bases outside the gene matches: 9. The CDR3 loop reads CSASSQGGSPLHF. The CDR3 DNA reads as TGCAGTGCGAGTAGCCAGGGGGGCTCACCCCTCCACTTT.

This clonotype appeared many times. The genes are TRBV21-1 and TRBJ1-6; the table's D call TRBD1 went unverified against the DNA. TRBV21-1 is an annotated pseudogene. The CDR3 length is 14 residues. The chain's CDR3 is CASSKGQGNSPLHF. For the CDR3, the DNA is TGTGCCAGCAGCAAGGGACAGGGGAATTCACCCCTCCACTTT.

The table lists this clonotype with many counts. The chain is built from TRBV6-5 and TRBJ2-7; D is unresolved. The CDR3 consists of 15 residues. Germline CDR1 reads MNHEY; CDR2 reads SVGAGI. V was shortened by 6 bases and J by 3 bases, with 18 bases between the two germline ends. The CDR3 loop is CASRPSGAHHYEQYF. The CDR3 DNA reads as TGTGCCAGCAGACCCTCTGGAGCGCACCACTACGAGCAGTACTTC.

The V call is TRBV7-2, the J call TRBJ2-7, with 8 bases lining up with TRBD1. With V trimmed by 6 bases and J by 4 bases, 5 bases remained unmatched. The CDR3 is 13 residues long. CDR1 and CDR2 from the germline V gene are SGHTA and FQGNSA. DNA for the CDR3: TGTGCCAGCAGAGCGGACAGGGTGTACGAGCAGTACTTC. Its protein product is CASRADRVYEQYF.

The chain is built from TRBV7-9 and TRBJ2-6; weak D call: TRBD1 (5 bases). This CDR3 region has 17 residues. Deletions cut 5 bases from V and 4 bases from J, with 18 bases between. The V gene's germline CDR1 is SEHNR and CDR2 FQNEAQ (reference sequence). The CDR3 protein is CASSLTGLPGGANVLTF. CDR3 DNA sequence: TGTGCCAGCAGCCTTACAGGCCTCCCCGGAGGGGCCAACGTCCTGACTTTC. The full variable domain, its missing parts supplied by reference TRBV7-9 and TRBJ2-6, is DTGVSQNPRHKITKRGQNVTFRCDPISEHNRLYWYRQTLGQGPEFLTYFQNEAQLEKSRLLSDRFSAERPKGSFSTLEIQRTEQGDSAMYLCASSLTGLPGGANVLTFGAGSRLTVL.

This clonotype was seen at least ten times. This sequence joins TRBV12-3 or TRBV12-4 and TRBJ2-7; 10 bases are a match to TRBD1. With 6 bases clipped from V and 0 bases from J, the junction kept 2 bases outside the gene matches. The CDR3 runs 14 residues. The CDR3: CASRDRGNSYEQYF. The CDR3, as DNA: TGTGCCAGCAGGGACAGGGGGAACTCCTACGAGCAGTACTTC.